A selection of T cell receptor beta chains follows, all from one sample in a study of OX40 agonist ivuxolimab in advanced cancers. Profiled with immunoSEQ multiplex PCR; TCRdb holds only in-frame clones, not every one. Of approximately 90,000 clones listed, about 91% are singletons. The material sequenced was CD4+ or CD8+ T cells sorted from blood, taken in a trial of the OX40 agonist ivuxolimab. Every receptor here comes from an adult with an advanced solid tumor such as melanoma, head and neck, liver or kidney cancer. The CDR3 runs from the conserved cysteine through the conserved F or W. Fields, in order: clone size, J gene, V gene, D gene, CDR3 protein, CDR3 DNA. D genes are given only for firm matches. Size tells how often a clone was seen (once, few, many) or the class of an expanded clone, and some rows leave it out.

- TRBJ2-2 TRBV30 TRBD2 CAWTGTSGSTGELFF TGTGCCTGGACTGGGACTAGCGGGAGTACCGGGGAGCTGTTTTTT
- TRBJ2-7 TRBV28 TRBD1 CASSPPGTGAVYEQYF TGTGCCAGCAGTCCGCCGGGGACAGGGGCCGTCTACGAGCAGTACTTC
- TRBJ1-4 TRBV30 - CAWRTGNNEKLFF TGTGCCTGGAGAACAGGGAATAATGAAAAACTGTTTTTT
- TRBJ1-2 TRBV4-1 - CASSQENRRNYGYTF TGCGCCAGCAGCCAAGAAAATCGGCGGAACTATGGCTACACCTTC
- TRBJ2-1 TRBV5-6 TRBD2 CASSGLSAGPYNEQFF TGTGCCAGCAGCGGCCTTTCAGCGGGGCCCTACAATGAGCAGTTCTTC
once TRBJ1-4 TRBV7-2 - CASSLAGRPEKLFF TGTGCCAGCAGCTTAGCAGGGCGACCTGAAAAACTGTTTTTT
- TRBJ2-7 TRBV4-2 TRBD1 CASSQDTGQVNYEQYF TGTGCCAGCAGCCAAGACACCGGACAGGTCAACTACGAGCAGTACTTC
- TRBJ1-1 TRBV5-1 - CASSGGTAKGEAFF TGCGCCAGCAGCGGCGGGACCGCCAAGGGGGAAGCTTTCTTT
- TRBJ2-2 TRBV5-1 - CASSRDTGELFF TGCGCCAGCAGCCGCGATACCGGGGAGCTGTTTTTT
- TRBJ2-3 TRBV5-1 - CASSSGSTDTQYF TGCGCCAGCAGCTCCGGATCCACAGATACGCAGTATTTT
- TRBJ1-2 TRBV6-5 TRBD1 CASSYSYRGNYGYTF TGTGCCAGCAGTTACTCCTACAGGGGAAACTATGGCTACACCTTC
- TRBJ2-5 TRBV5-1 - CASSLDPGTLKGQYF TGCGCCAGCAGCTTAGATCCAGGGACCCTAAAAGGCCAGTACTTC
- TRBJ2-7 TRBV19 - CASSIGPEQYF TGTGCCAGTAGTATAGGGCCCGAGCAGTACTTC
once TRBJ2-2 TRBV19 - CASSLQLFTGELFF TGTGCCAGTAGTCTACAACTGTTTACCGGGGAGCTGTTTTTT
- TRBJ2-5 TRBV19 - CASSTRQLRGTQYF TGTGCCAGTAGTACCAGACAGTTGCGGGGGACCCAGTACTTC
- TRBJ1-1 TRBV19 - CASRKLAEAFF TGTGCCAGTAGGAAGTTGGCTGAAGCTTTCTTT
once TRBJ1-2 TRBV11-1 - CASSPTGTFYGYTF TGTGCCAGCAGCCCTACCGGGACCTTCTATGGCTACACCTTC
- TRBJ2-7 TRBV27 - CASWGMGEQYF TGTGCCAGTTGGGGAATGGGAGAGCAGTACTTC
- TRBJ2-7 TRBV6-6 - CASSPKGDSNEQYF TGTGCCAGCAGTCCCAAAGGGGATTCGAACGAGCAGTACTTC
- TRBJ1-3 TRBV6-6 - CASRRDRNSGNTIYF TGTGCCAGCAGAAGAGACAGGAACTCTGGAAACACCATATATTTT
- TRBJ2-7 TRBV11-2 - CASSPRDGPYEQYF TGTGCCAGCAGCCCCCGGGACGGGCCGTACGAGCAGTACTTC
- TRBJ2-5 TRBV11-2 TRBD1 CASSSPRGPETQYF TGTGCCAGCAGCTCACCGAGGGGGCCTGAGACCCAGTACTTC
few TRBJ1-2 TRBV30 TRBD1 CAWSVSRGNYGYTF TGTGCCTGGAGTGTATCCAGGGGGAACTATGGCTACACCTTC
- TRBJ2-7 TRBV5-1 - CASSLDNSYEQYF TGCGCCAGCAGCTTGGACAACTCCTACGAGCAGTACTTC
- TRBJ2-7 TRBV5-8 - CASSQDRAYEQYF TGTGCCAGCAGCCAGGACAGAGCGTACGAGCAGTACTTC
- TRBJ2-3 TRBV19 TRBD2 CASSSHLTSGRSDTQYF TGTGCCAGTAGTTCCCACCTGACTAGCGGGAGATCCGATACGCAGTATTTT
- TRBJ1-1 TRBV28 - CASSLGTGLPNTEAFF TGTGCCAGCAGTTTAGGTACAGGGCTACCGAACACTGAAGCTTTCTTT
- TRBJ2-7 TRBV19 - CASSIDRMGEQYF TGTGCCAGTAGTATAGATCGTATGGGGGAGCAGTACTTC
- TRBJ2-2 TRBV5-4 - CASSFIRQGGTGELFF TGTGCCAGCAGCTTCATTCGGCAGGGGGGCACCGGGGAGCTGTTTTTT
- TRBJ1-2 TRBV30 - CAWSLLDAGGGYTF TGTGCCTGGAGTCTGCTGGATGCCGGGGGCGGCTACACCTTC
- TRBJ1-1 TRBV18 - CASSHTGSVTEAFF TGTGCCAGCTCACACACAGGGTCGGTAACTGAAGCTTTCTTT
- TRBJ1-1 TRBV13 TRBD1 CASSAGTVTEAFF TGTGCCAGCAGCGCCGGGACAGTCACTGAAGCTTTCTTT
- TRBJ2-1 TRBV28 - CASSQTSTDEQFF TGTGCCAGCAGCCAGACTAGTACGGATGAGCAGTTCTTC
- TRBJ1-2 TRBV4-1 - CASSQDRFLYGYTF TGCGCCAGCAGCCAAGATCGGTTCCTTTATGGCTACACCTTC
- TRBJ2-1 TRBV4-3 - CASSQGRSSYNEQFF TGCGCCAGCAGCCAAGGCAGGAGCTCCTACAATGAGCAGTTCTTC
- TRBJ1-1 TRBV7-2 - CASSRQDYTEAFF TGTGCCAGCAGCCGACAGGACTACACTGAAGCTTTCTTT
- TRBJ2-1 TRBV6-6 TRBD2 CASTLLAGGPNEQFF TGTGCCAGCACTTTACTAGCGGGAGGGCCAAATGAGCAGTTCTTC
once TRBJ1-2 TRBV7-2 - CASSLVGNPGANYGYTF TGTGCCAGCAGCTTAGTCGGCAACCCAGGGGCTAACTATGGCTACACCTTC
- TRBJ1-6 TRBV6-1 - CASSELTRGALHF TGTGCCAGCAGTGAATTGACGCGGGGAGCCCTCCACTTT
- TRBJ2-7 TRBV6-5 - CASSTGLRTTYEQYF TGTGCCAGCAGTACGGGACTGAGGACCACCTACGAGCAGTACTTC
- TRBJ2-3 TRBV5-1 - CASSAGEKDTQYF TGCGCCAGCAGCGCAGGGGAAAAGGATACGCAGTATTTT
- TRBJ2-7 TRBV5-5 - CASSLTGNSYEQYF TGTGCCAGCAGCTTGACAGGGAACTCCTACGAGCAGTACTTC
- TRBJ2-3 TRBV4-3 - CASSQTPGSADTQYF TGCGCCAGCAGCCAAACCCCGGGGTCGGCAGATACGCAGTATTTT
- TRBJ2-5 TRBV5-1 TRBD1 CASSPPGQGARETQYF TGCGCCAGCAGCCCCCCGGGACAGGGGGCGAGGGAGACCCAGTACTTC
- TRBJ2-3 TRBV4-2 TRBD1 CASSQDTQGVGTDTQYF TGTGCCAGCAGCCAAGATACCCAGGGGGTTGGCACAGATACGCAGTATTTT
- TRBJ2-1 TRBV5-1 TRBD2 CASSSLAGDSYNEQFF TGCGCCAGCAGCTCCTTAGCGGGGGACTCCTACAATGAGCAGTTCTTC
- TRBJ1-5 TRBV28 - CASSFDSSNQPQHF TGTGCCAGCAGCTTCGACAGTAGCAATCAGCCCCAGCATTTT